Listed below are T cell receptor beta chains from one sample, sequenced in a study of post-analysis software for immune sequencing data. TCRdb reprocessed the PCR reads with MiXCR, giving one entry per CDR3 protein. Here the sample spans hundreds of thousands of distinct CDR3 sequences, approximately 39% being singletons. The sequenced sample was blood. Source of these receptors: a girl aged 2 to 10 with multiple sclerosis. Both conserved end residues are part of each CDR3. A D gene is named only where the DNA matches it firmly. Size tells how often a clone was seen (once, few, many) or the class of an expanded clone, and some rows leave it out.

clone_size: .; v_call: TRBV12-3/TRBV12-4; d_call: .; j_call: TRBJ1-6; cdr3_aa: CASRTSGSPLHF; cdr3_nt: TGTGCCAGCAGAACATCGGGATCACCCCTCCACTTT
clone_size: many; v_call: TRBV11-2; d_call: .; j_call: TRBJ2-5; cdr3_aa: CASSLTQGGRETQYF; cdr3_nt: TGTGCCAGCAGCTTAACACAGGGAGGTAGGGAGACCCAGTACTTC
clone_size: .; v_call: TRBV20-1; d_call: .; j_call: TRBJ2-5; cdr3_aa: CGAKRRTPNSAKETQYF; cdr3_nt: TGCGGTGCCAAGCGGCGGACCCCGAATTCGGCCAAAGAGACCCAGTACTTC
clone_size: few; v_call: TRBV12-3/TRBV12-4; d_call: .; j_call: TRBJ2-7; cdr3_aa: CASSLGPESYEQYF; cdr3_nt: TGTGCCAGCAGTTTAGGGCCCGAAAGCTACGAGCAGTACTTC
clone_size: .; v_call: TRBV6-6; d_call: .; j_call: TRBJ2-6; cdr3_aa: CASSLDRSGANVLTF; cdr3_nt: TGTGCCAGCAGCCTAGACAGATCTGGGGCCAACGTCCTGACTTTC
clone_size: .; v_call: TRBV4-1; d_call: .; j_call: TRBJ1-2; cdr3_aa: CASSPGPWGIDGYTF; cdr3_nt: TGCGCCAGCAGCCCAGGGCCGTGGGGCATTGATGGCTACACCTTC
clone_size: few; v_call: TRBV13; d_call: .; j_call: TRBJ1-2; cdr3_aa: CASSFGIGWSYGYTF; cdr3_nt: TGTGCCAGCAGCTTTGGGATCGGATGGAGCTATGGCTACACCTTC
clone_size: .; v_call: TRBV5-1; d_call: TRBD2; j_call: TRBJ2-7; cdr3_aa: CASSLTAGVSYEQYF; cdr3_nt: TGCGCCAGCAGCTTGACGGCGGGGGTCTCCTACGAGCAGTACTTC
clone_size: once; v_call: TRBV7-2; d_call: TRBD2; j_call: TRBJ2-3; cdr3_aa: CASSPAKAGGTDTQYF; cdr3_nt: TGTGCCAGCAGTCCTGCTAAAGCGGGAGGCACAGATACGCAGTATTTT
clone_size: few; v_call: TRBV6-5; d_call: .; j_call: TRBJ2-1; cdr3_aa: CASGTLKWTQQFF; cdr3_nt: TGTGCCAGCGGGACCTTGAAATGGACGCAGCAGTTCTTC
clone_size: few; v_call: TRBV5-1; d_call: .; j_call: TRBJ2-7; cdr3_aa: CASSFFGLSYEQYF; cdr3_nt: TGCGCCAGCAGCTTCTTTGGGCTTTCCTACGAGCAGTACTTC
clone_size: once; v_call: TRBV20-1; d_call: TRBD2; j_call: TRBJ2-4; cdr3_aa: CSARDFLLLGSGGDLLAKNIQYF; cdr3_nt: TGCAGTGCTAGAGATTTCCTTCTCTTGGGGAGCGGGGGGGACCTACTAGCCAAAAACATTCAGTACTTC
clone_size: few; v_call: TRBV12-3/TRBV12-4; d_call: .; j_call: TRBJ2-3; cdr3_aa: CASSFSRFVASADTDTQYF; cdr3_nt: TGTGCCAGCAGTTTCTCAAGGTTTGTGGCTAGCGCCGACACAGATACGCAGTATTTT
clone_size: few; v_call: TRBV9; d_call: .; j_call: TRBJ2-3; cdr3_aa: CASSVEGMGLRTDTQYF; cdr3_nt: TGTGCCAGCAGCGTAGAGGGGATGGGATTGAGGACAGATACGCAGTATTTT
clone_size: few; v_call: TRBV9; d_call: .; j_call: TRBJ1-2; cdr3_aa: CASSGSNYGYTF; cdr3_nt: TGTGCCAGCAGCGGATCCAACTATGGCTACACCTTC
clone_size: .; v_call: TRBV20-1; d_call: TRBD1; j_call: TRBJ2-7; cdr3_aa: CSGTGGFNEQYF; cdr3_nt: TGCAGTGGGACAGGGGGCTTCAACGAGCAGTACTTC
clone_size: .; v_call: TRBV15; d_call: TRBD2; j_call: TRBJ2-3; cdr3_aa: CATSRDSGGADTQYF; cdr3_nt: TGTGCCACCAGCAGAGATAGCGGGGGGGCAGATACGCAGTATTTT
clone_size: few; v_call: TRBV7-2; d_call: .; j_call: TRBJ2-3; cdr3_aa: CASSFRKTDTQYF; cdr3_nt: TGTGCCAGCAGCTTTAGAAAAACAGATACGCAGTATTTT
clone_size: .; v_call: TRBV12-3/TRBV12-4; d_call: .; j_call: TRBJ1-2; cdr3_aa: CASSFGLQVRSYTF; cdr3_nt: TGTGCCAGCAGTTTCGGGTTGCAGGTCCGGAGCTACACCTTC
clone_size: .; v_call: TRBV20-1; d_call: TRBD1; j_call: TRBJ1-1; cdr3_aa: CSASQTGLNTEAFF; cdr3_nt: TGCAGTGCTAGTCAGACAGGGCTGAACACTGAAGCTTTCTTT
clone_size: .; v_call: TRBV27; d_call: .; j_call: TRBJ1-2; cdr3_aa: CASSLKGRDYTF; cdr3_nt: TGTGCCAGCAGTTTAAAGGGCAGGGACTACACCTTC
clone_size: .; v_call: TRBV28; d_call: TRBD1; j_call: TRBJ1-1; cdr3_aa: CASRTGYTEAFF; cdr3_nt: TGTGCCAGCCGGACAGGGTACACTGAAGCTTTCTTT
clone_size: .; v_call: TRBV6-5; d_call: TRBD1; j_call: TRBJ1-1; cdr3_aa: CASIRGQGNAEAFF; cdr3_nt: TGTGCCAGCATCCGGGGACAGGGGAACGCTGAAGCTTTCTTT
clone_size: .; v_call: TRBV10-1; d_call: TRBD1; j_call: TRBJ2-2; cdr3_aa: CASSPERGHTGELFF; cdr3_nt: TGCGCCAGCAGTCCCGAGAGGGGGCACACCGGGGAGCTGTTTTTT
clone_size: few; v_call: TRBV6-6; d_call: TRBD1; j_call: TRBJ2-1; cdr3_aa: CASSHGTAYNEQFF; cdr3_nt: TGTGCCAGCAGTCACGGGACAGCCTACAATGAGCAGTTCTTC
clone_size: .; v_call: TRBV20-1; d_call: TRBD2; j_call: TRBJ2-1; cdr3_aa: CSARDTSGGAPYNEQFF; cdr3_nt: TGCAGTGCTAGAGACACTAGCGGGGGGGCCCCCTACAATGAGCAGTTCTTC
clone_size: .; v_call: TRBV20-1; d_call: .; j_call: TRBJ1-2; cdr3_aa: CSARVRTADASFGYTF; cdr3_nt: TGCAGTGCTAGAGTCCGGACAGCCGATGCTAGTTTTGGCTACACCTTC
clone_size: .; v_call: TRBV9; d_call: .; j_call: TRBJ2-3; cdr3_aa: CASSVEEGGITQYF; cdr3_nt: TGTGCCAGCAGCGTAGAGGAGGGAGGAATCACGCAGTATTTT
clone_size: .; v_call: TRBV5-1; d_call: .; j_call: TRBJ2-3; cdr3_aa: CASSLGETSTSTDTQYF; cdr3_nt: TGCGCCAGCAGCTTGGGGGAGACTTCAACTAGCACAGATACGCAGTATTTT
clone_size: .; v_call: TRBV20-1; d_call: .; j_call: TRBJ2-3; cdr3_aa: CSASRDGRPDTQYF; cdr3_nt: TGCAGTGCTAGTCGGGACGGGAGACCAGATACGCAGTATTTT
clone_size: .; v_call: TRBV5-1; d_call: .; j_call: TRBJ2-7; cdr3_aa: CASSHYGVDYEQYF; cdr3_nt: TGCGCCAGCAGCCACTATGGGGTGGACTACGAGCAGTACTTC
clone_size: .; v_call: TRBV28; d_call: TRBD1; j_call: TRBJ1-2; cdr3_aa: CASSAGQGVSYTF; cdr3_nt: TGTGCCAGCAGTGCGGGACAGGGCGTAAGCTACACCTTC
clone_size: .; v_call: TRBV7-3; d_call: .; j_call: TRBJ2-1; cdr3_aa: CASSWTHRLGGEQFF; cdr3_nt: TGTGCCAGCAGCTGGACTCACAGACTGGGGGGTGAGCAGTTCTTC
clone_size: .; v_call: TRBV29-1; d_call: TRBD1; j_call: TRBJ1-1; cdr3_aa: CSVGGRQGMNTEAFF; cdr3_nt: TGCAGCGTAGGCGGTAGACAGGGAATGAACACTGAAGCTTTCTTT
clone_size: once; v_call: TRBV29-1; d_call: TRBD1; j_call: TRBJ2-7; cdr3_aa: CSVEGLQGIEQYF; cdr3_nt: TGCAGCGTTGAAGGGTTACAGGGGATCGAGCAGTACTTC
clone_size: .; v_call: TRBV5-5; d_call: .; j_call: TRBJ1-4; cdr3_aa: CASSAFPGYANEKLFF; cdr3_nt: TGTGCCAGCAGCGCTTTCCCAGGGTATGCTAATGAAAAACTGTTTTTT
clone_size: few; v_call: TRBV15; d_call: .; j_call: TRBJ1-2; cdr3_aa: CATSRDLAGLNYGYTF; cdr3_nt: TGTGCCACCAGCAGAGATCTGGCAGGTCTAAACTATGGCTACACCTTC
clone_size: .; v_call: TRBV12-3/TRBV12-4; d_call: TRBD2; j_call: TRBJ2-7; cdr3_aa: CASSLIPGWRGENYEQYF; cdr3_nt: TGTGCCAGCAGTTTAATCCCAGGGTGGCGGGGGGAAAACTACGAGCAGTACTTC
clone_size: .; v_call: TRBV5-1; d_call: TRBD1; j_call: TRBJ1-2; cdr3_aa: CASSLATGASYTF; cdr3_nt: TGCGCCAGCAGCTTGGCTACAGGGGCCAGCTACACCTTC
clone_size: .; v_call: TRBV14; d_call: .; j_call: TRBJ2-5; cdr3_aa: CASSHGRTGWYF; cdr3_nt: TGTGCCAGTAGCCACGGACGGACGGGCTGGTACTTC
clone_size: .; v_call: TRBV3-1; d_call: TRBD1; j_call: TRBJ1-1; cdr3_aa: CASSQALDRGEAFF; cdr3_nt: TGTGCCAGCAGCCAAGCCCTGGACAGGGGGGAAGCTTTCTTT
clone_size: many; v_call: TRBV5-1; d_call: TRBD1; j_call: TRBJ2-7; cdr3_aa: CASSLGTGTYEQYF; cdr3_nt: TGTGCCAGCAGCCTAGGGACAGGAACCTACGAGCAGTACTTC
clone_size: medium-sized; v_call: TRBV7-6; d_call: TRBD2; j_call: TRBJ2-1; cdr3_aa: CASSYSGGTLSNEQFF; cdr3_nt: TGTGCCAGCAGCTATAGCGGGGGCACCCTCAGCAATGAGCAGTTCTTC
clone_size: few; v_call: TRBV7-2; d_call: .; j_call: TRBJ2-5; cdr3_aa: CASSSGTTYQETQYF; cdr3_nt: TGTGCCAGCAGCTCTGGGACGACGTACCAAGAGACCCAGTACTTC
clone_size: few; v_call: TRBV7-2; d_call: TRBD1; j_call: TRBJ1-2; cdr3_aa: CASSLVSARGQNYGYTF; cdr3_nt: TGTGCCAGCAGCTTAGTATCGGCTAGGGGACAGAACTATGGCTACACCTTC
clone_size: .; v_call: TRBV2; d_call: TRBD1; j_call: TRBJ1-2; cdr3_aa: CASSVRQGRDYGYTF; cdr3_nt: TGTGCCAGCAGTGTTCGACAGGGACGCGACTATGGCTACACCTTC
clone_size: .; v_call: TRBV10-3; d_call: .; j_call: TRBJ1-2; cdr3_aa: CAISEGGSNYGYTF; cdr3_nt: TGTGCCATCAGTGAGGGAGGGTCCAACTATGGCTACACCTTC
clone_size: few; v_call: TRBV20-1; d_call: TRBD1; j_call: TRBJ1-5; cdr3_aa: CSATQGDQPQHF; cdr3_nt: TGCAGTGCCACACAGGGGGATCAGCCCCAGCATTTT
clone_size: few; v_call: TRBV7-8; d_call: .; j_call: TRBJ2-5; cdr3_aa: CASRGWDTLWWTQYF; cdr3_nt: TGTGCCAGCAGAGGCTGGGACACCTTATGGTGGACCCAGTACTTC
clone_size: .; v_call: TRBV12-3/TRBV12-4; d_call: TRBD1; j_call: TRBJ2-7; cdr3_aa: CASSLAGDRAYEQYF; cdr3_nt: TGTGCCAGCAGTTTAGCAGGGGACAGAGCCTACGAGCAGTACTTC
clone_size: .; v_call: TRBV10-3; d_call: .; j_call: TRBJ2-3; cdr3_aa: CAISSRDTQYF; cdr3_nt: TGTGCCATCAGCTCCCGGGATACGCAGTATTTT
clone_size: few; v_call: TRBV29-1; d_call: .; j_call: TRBJ1-2; cdr3_aa: CSVDWGGYTF; cdr3_nt: TGCAGCGTTGATTGGGGCGGCTACACCTTC
clone_size: once; v_call: TRBV10-3; d_call: .; j_call: TRBJ2-7; cdr3_aa: CAISAAYEQYF; cdr3_nt: TGTGCCATCAGTGCTGCCTACGAGCAGTACTTC